Listed below are T cell receptor beta chains from one sample, sequenced in a study of CD8+CD57+ T cells in acquired aplastic anemia. TCRdb reanalysed the reads using MiXCR and keeps one entry per CDR3 protein. This table holds a few hundred thousand distinct CDR3 sequences, 65% to 75% found once. The sequenced material came from sorted CD4+, CD8+, or CD8+CD57+ T cells (not recorded which) from PBMCs. These receptors originate from a human donor in good health, serving as a control. Both conserved end residues are part of each CDR3. D genes are given only for firm matches. Only part of the rows carry a size: once, few, many, or a class if the clone is expanded.

abundance: many; d_gene: TRBD2; v_gene: TRBV20-1; j_gene: TRBJ2-1; CDR3nt: TGCAGTGCGGGACTAGCGGGGACTAAAAATGAGCAGTTCTTC; CDR3aa: CSAGLAGTKNEQFF
abundance: many; d_gene: NA; v_gene: TRBV6-1; j_gene: TRBJ1-2; CDR3nt: TGTGCCAGCAGTGAAGCCTTGACAGCTAACTATGGCTACACCTTC; CDR3aa: CASSEALTANYGYTF
abundance: NA; d_gene: NA; v_gene: TRBV7-8; j_gene: TRBJ1-1; CDR3nt: TGTGCCAGCAGCTTGAACCATGAAGCTTTCTTT; CDR3aa: CASSLNHEAFF
abundance: NA; d_gene: NA; v_gene: TRBV20-1; j_gene: TRBJ2-1; CDR3nt: TGCAGTGCGCCCTTCACAAGAAGGTACTACAATGAGCAGTTCTTC; CDR3aa: CSAPFTRRYYNEQFF
abundance: once; d_gene: TRBD2; v_gene: TRBV19; j_gene: TRBJ2-3; CDR3nt: TGTGCCAGTACCCTGCTTAACGGGGGGGGATGGTACAATGAGCAGTATTTT; CDR3aa: CASTLLNGGGWYNEQYF
abundance: NA; d_gene: NA; v_gene: TRBV20-1; j_gene: TRBJ2-1; CDR3nt: TGCAGTGCCGCCCTGGAGGGCAATGAGCAGTTCTTC; CDR3aa: CSAALEGNEQFF
abundance: NA; d_gene: NA; v_gene: TRBV5-8; j_gene: TRBJ1-4; CDR3nt: TGTGCCAGCAGCTTGTCTCCCGGCTTAACTAATGAAAAACTGTTTTTT; CDR3aa: CASSLSPGLTNEKLFF
abundance: NA; d_gene: NA; v_gene: TRBV20-1; j_gene: TRBJ1-1; CDR3nt: TGCAGTGCACGCAGAAATGGCGGGTCTGACACTGAAGCTTTCTTT; CDR3aa: CSARRNGGSDTEAFF
abundance: many; d_gene: TRBD2; v_gene: TRBV12-3/TRBV12-4; j_gene: TRBJ2-2; CDR3nt: TGTGCCATTCGGGGGACTAGCAACACCGGGGAGCTGTTTTTT; CDR3aa: CAIRGTSNTGELFF
abundance: once; d_gene: NA; v_gene: TRBV7-2; j_gene: TRBJ1-5; CDR3nt: TGTGCCAGCAGCTTAAATAAGGGGAACCAAGAGACCCAGCATTTT; CDR3aa: CASSLNKGNQETQHF
abundance: NA; d_gene: TRBD1; v_gene: TRBV2; j_gene: TRBJ1-1; CDR3nt: TGTGCCAGCAGTAGGGGACAGGGGGTGATGAACACTGAAGCTTTCTTT; CDR3aa: CASSRGQGVMNTEAFF
abundance: NA; d_gene: NA; v_gene: TRBV7-2; j_gene: TRBJ1-6; CDR3nt: TGTGCCAGCAGCTTACAGGCTAGCGGACAAGAAACCCAGCACTTT; CDR3aa: CASSLQASGQETQHF
abundance: NA; d_gene: NA; v_gene: TRBV7-2; j_gene: TRBJ2-3; CDR3nt: TGTGCCAGCAGTGACTCGATCGGGGGCCTCACAGATACGCAGTATTTT; CDR3aa: CASSDSIGGLTDTQYF
abundance: NA; d_gene: NA; v_gene: TRBV7-2; j_gene: TRBJ2-7; CDR3nt: TGTGCCAGCAGCCAACAGGGGTTGCCGGGGGAGACGCAGTTC; CDR3aa: CASSQQGLPGETQF
abundance: many; d_gene: NA; v_gene: TRBV27; j_gene: TRBJ2-1; CDR3nt: TGTGCCAGCAATACAGTGGGACGCACTCAGTTCTTC; CDR3aa: CASNTVGRTQFF
abundance: many; d_gene: TRBD1; v_gene: TRBV7-9; j_gene: TRBJ2-7; CDR3nt: TGTGCCAGCAGCTCATTCCGACAGGGGGGCCCCTACGAGCAGTACTTC; CDR3aa: CASSSFRQGGPYEQYF
abundance: many; d_gene: TRBD2; v_gene: TRBV6-2/TRBV6-3; j_gene: TRBJ2-2; CDR3nt: TGTGCCAGCAGGCTAGCGGGGGGGCTTCCCGGGGAGCTGTTTTTT; CDR3aa: CASRLAGGLPGELFF
abundance: once; d_gene: NA; v_gene: TRBV2; j_gene: TRBJ1-5; CDR3nt: TGTGCCAGCACCAAGGCCAGGGCGGGCAATCAGCACCAGCATTTT; CDR3aa: CASTKARAGNQHQHF
abundance: NA; d_gene: NA; v_gene: TRBV12-3/TRBV12-4; j_gene: TRBJ1-1; CDR3nt: TGTGCCAGCAGTTTCACATGGGGCACCACGGGCACTGAAGCTTTCTTT; CDR3aa: CASSFTWGTTGTEAFF
abundance: NA; d_gene: NA; v_gene: TRBV7-2; j_gene: TRBJ2-5; CDR3nt: TGTGCCAGCAGCAAGTCTAGTACCCAAGAGACCCAGTACCAGTACTTC; CDR3aa: CASSKSSTQETQYQYF
abundance: many; d_gene: NA; v_gene: TRBV11-2; j_gene: TRBJ1-1; CDR3nt: TGTGCCAGTCGGGGGGGAGGGCGGAACACTGAAGCTTTCTTT; CDR3aa: CASRGGGRNTEAFF
abundance: NA; d_gene: NA; v_gene: TRBV12-3/TRBV12-4; j_gene: TRBJ2-7; CDR3nt: TGTGCCAGCAGTCACGAGGGGGTGGGGAACTACGAGCAGTACTTC; CDR3aa: CASSHEGVGNYEQYF
abundance: NA; d_gene: NA; v_gene: TRBV20-1; j_gene: TRBJ2-5; CDR3nt: TGCAGTGCTAGCCCTGCGAAGGAGACAGAGTACTTC; CDR3aa: CSASPAKETEYF
abundance: NA; d_gene: TRBD1; v_gene: TRBV19; j_gene: TRBJ2-7; CDR3nt: TGTGCCAGTAGTATATGGGGACAGGGGGCTTTCCACGAGCAGTACTTC; CDR3aa: CASSIWGQGAFHEQYF
abundance: NA; d_gene: NA; v_gene: TRBV12-3/TRBV12-4; j_gene: TRBJ1-5; CDR3nt: TGTGCCACCAGTATGGCTATCAATCAGCCCCAGCATTTT; CDR3aa: CATSMAINQPQHF
abundance: NA; d_gene: NA; v_gene: TRBV24-1; j_gene: TRBJ1-2; CDR3nt: TGTGCCACCAGTGCGGGGACCAACTATGGCTACACCTTC; CDR3aa: CATSAGTNYGYTF
abundance: NA; d_gene: NA; v_gene: TRBV5-6; j_gene: TRBJ1-6; CDR3nt: TGTGCCAGCAGCTTACCCAGGATTCGAGGCCAGCACTTT; CDR3aa: CASSLPRIRGQHF
abundance: NA; d_gene: TRBD1; v_gene: TRBV7-8; j_gene: TRBJ1-5; CDR3nt: TGTGCCATCAGAGCGAGCGGGACAGACAGCTACCAGCCCCAGCACTTT; CDR3aa: CAIRASGTDSYQPQHF
abundance: NA; d_gene: NA; v_gene: TRBV20-1; j_gene: TRBJ1-6; CDR3nt: TGCAGCGTGACCCGGCACATGGCTAGATCCCTCCACTTT; CDR3aa: CSVTRHMARSLHF
abundance: NA; d_gene: NA; v_gene: TRBV12-3/TRBV12-4; j_gene: TRBJ1-5; CDR3nt: TGTGCCAACCACCGCCAGGGTGGTAATCAACAGCCCCAGCATTTT; CDR3aa: CANHRQGGNQQPQHF
abundance: NA; d_gene: NA; v_gene: TRBV5-4; j_gene: TRBJ2-7; CDR3nt: TGTGCCAGCAGCCAGACGGTAGCCTACGAGCAGTACTTC; CDR3aa: CASSQTVAYEQYF
abundance: NA; d_gene: TRBD2; v_gene: TRBV11-3; j_gene: TRBJ2-3; CDR3nt: TGTGCCAGCAGCTTAGGTAGCGGGAGGACTAGCGGGGCATCAGATACGCAGTATTTT; CDR3aa: CASSLGSGRTSGASDTQYF
abundance: NA; d_gene: NA; v_gene: TRBV27; j_gene: TRBJ2-1; CDR3nt: TGTGCCAGCAGTACCTCGGGTCTGCAGTTCTTC; CDR3aa: CASSTSGLQFF
abundance: NA; d_gene: NA; v_gene: TRBV6-1; j_gene: TRBJ1-2; CDR3nt: TGTGCCAGCAGCCTGGACGAGGGTGGCTATGGCTACACCTTC; CDR3aa: CASSLDEGGYGYTF
abundance: NA; d_gene: NA; v_gene: TRBV12-3/TRBV12-4; j_gene: TRBJ1-2; CDR3nt: TGTGCCAGCAGGGATGCCCTCGCCAGGGACTATGGCTACACCTTC; CDR3aa: CASRDALARDYGYTF
abundance: NA; d_gene: NA; v_gene: TRBV7-2; j_gene: TRBJ1-3; CDR3nt: TGTGCCAGCAGCCTCGGGGCGAACACTGAAGCTACCTTTTATTTT; CDR3aa: CASSLGANTEATFYF
abundance: NA; d_gene: TRBD1; v_gene: TRBV5-4; j_gene: TRBJ2-7; CDR3nt: TGTGCCAGCAGCCCCTTTTCGGGGACAGTAAACGAGCAGTACTTC; CDR3aa: CASSPFSGTVNEQYF
abundance: NA; d_gene: NA; v_gene: TRBV4-3; j_gene: TRBJ1-3; CDR3nt: TGCGGCAGCAGACTCGACCCGTACTCTGGAAACACCATATATTTT; CDR3aa: CGSRLDPYSGNTIYF
abundance: once; d_gene: NA; v_gene: TRBV7-2; j_gene: TRBJ2-1; CDR3nt: TGTGCCAGCAGCTTTCCGTTTCAGGCCAGGCAGTTCTTC; CDR3aa: CASSFPFQARQFF
abundance: NA; d_gene: NA; v_gene: TRBV2; j_gene: TRBJ1-1; CDR3nt: TGCGCCAGCAGTCAACACAGGTTAAACACTGAAGCTTTCTTT; CDR3aa: CASSQHRLNTEAFF
abundance: few; d_gene: TRBD1; v_gene: TRBV24-1; j_gene: TRBJ2-1; CDR3nt: TGTGCCACCAGTGTCGACAGGGGGCAGGCTGAGCAGTTCTTC; CDR3aa: CATSVDRGQAEQFF
abundance: many; d_gene: NA; v_gene: TRBV7-2; j_gene: TRBJ1-1; CDR3nt: TGTGCCAGCAGCCGTCCCAGGGGAGGGACTGAAGCTTTCTTT; CDR3aa: CASSRPRGGTEAFF
abundance: NA; d_gene: NA; v_gene: TRBV5-1; j_gene: TRBJ2-5; CDR3nt: TGCGCCAGCAAGGGCATCCAAGAGACCCAGTACTTC; CDR3aa: CASKGIQETQYF
abundance: NA; d_gene: NA; v_gene: TRBV2; j_gene: TRBJ2-7; CDR3nt: TGTGCCAGCAGTGCCGGACAACGTTCTAACACGCTATATTTC; CDR3aa: CASSAGQRSNTLYF
abundance: NA; d_gene: TRBD1; v_gene: TRBV29-1; j_gene: TRBJ2-7; CDR3nt: TGCAGCGTGGCGGGACAGGTTAACTACGAGCAGTACTTC; CDR3aa: CSVAGQVNYEQYF
abundance: many; d_gene: NA; v_gene: TRBV7-2; j_gene: TRBJ2-7; CDR3nt: TGTGCCAGCAGCCATATCAGTAGCGGCTTAGTGCGCTACGAGCAGTACTTC; CDR3aa: CASSHISSGLVRYEQYF